This T cell receptor beta chain came from a study of blood T cells in healthy people across ages. In the study overall: Per two T cells, about one barcoded beta molecule was captured through template switching.

This CDR3 is 14 amino acids long. Germline V CDR1 and CDR2: SGHDT, YYEEEE. V was pared by 6 bases and J by 4 bases, with 14 bases between. Alongside a J-beta primer mix, a sample-barcoded 5' primer served in a second PCR lasting roughly 6 to 12 cycles. Every cDNA molecule carried a tag from a template-switch adaptor bearing 12 random nucleotides. TCRdb redid the calling of the 5' RACE reads with MiXCR, one entry per CDR3 protein. The repertoire consists of fewer than 2 million distinct CDR3 sequences, with about 39% occurring once and the leading ten covering about 23%. The donors, all healthy, were Caucasians living in Russia, aged 6 to 90. Total RNA was extracted at no less than 6 micrograms per sample.

The J gene is TRBJ2-1, the V gene TRBV5-6, with unresolved D. The sample comprised blood. This TCR came from a human donor in good health. CDR3 sequence: CASTAFRIYNEQFF. The CDR3 nucleotides read TGTGCCAGCACTGCCTTCCGAATTTACAATGAGCAGTTCTTC.